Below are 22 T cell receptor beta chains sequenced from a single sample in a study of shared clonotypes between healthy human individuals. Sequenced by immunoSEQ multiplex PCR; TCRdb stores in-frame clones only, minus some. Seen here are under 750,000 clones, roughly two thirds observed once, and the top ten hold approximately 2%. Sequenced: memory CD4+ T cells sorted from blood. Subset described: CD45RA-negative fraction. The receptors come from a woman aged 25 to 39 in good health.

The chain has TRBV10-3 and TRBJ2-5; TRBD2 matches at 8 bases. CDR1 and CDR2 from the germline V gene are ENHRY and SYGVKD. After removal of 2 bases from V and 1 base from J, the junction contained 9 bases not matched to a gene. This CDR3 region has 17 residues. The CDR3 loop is CAISEAKGRGGQETQYF. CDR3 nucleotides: TGTGCCATCAGTGAGGCGAAAGGCCGGGGGGGCCAAGAGACCCAGTACTTC.

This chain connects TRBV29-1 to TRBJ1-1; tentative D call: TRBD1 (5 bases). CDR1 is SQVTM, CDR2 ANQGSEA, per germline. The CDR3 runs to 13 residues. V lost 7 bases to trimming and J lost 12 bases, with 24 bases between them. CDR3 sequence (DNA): TGCAGCGGTGGGCTCGATGGGGGTTCGGGGACTTTCTTT. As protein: CSGGLDGGSGTFF.

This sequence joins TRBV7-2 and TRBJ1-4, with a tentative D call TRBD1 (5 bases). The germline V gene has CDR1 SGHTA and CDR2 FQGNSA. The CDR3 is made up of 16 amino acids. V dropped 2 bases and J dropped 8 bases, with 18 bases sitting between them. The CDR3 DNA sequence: TGTGCCAGCAGCTTAAGAGTAAGGGACTTGGGGGAAAAACTGTTTTTT. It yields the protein CASSLRVRDLGEKLFF.

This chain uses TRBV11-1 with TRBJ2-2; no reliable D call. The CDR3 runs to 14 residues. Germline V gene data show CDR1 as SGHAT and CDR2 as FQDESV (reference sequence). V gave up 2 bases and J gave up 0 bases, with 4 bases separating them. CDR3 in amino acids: CASSLPPNTGELFF. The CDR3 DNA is TGTGCCAGCAGCTTACCGCCGAACACCGGGGAGCTGTTTTTT.

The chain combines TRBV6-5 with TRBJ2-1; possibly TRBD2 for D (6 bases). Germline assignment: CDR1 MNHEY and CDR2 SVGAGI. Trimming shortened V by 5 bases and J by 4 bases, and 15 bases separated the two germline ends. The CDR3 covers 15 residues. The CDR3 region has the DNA TGTGCCAGCAGTCGGGACTTCGGGATTTACAATGAGCAGTTCTTC. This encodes CASSRDFGIYNEQFF.

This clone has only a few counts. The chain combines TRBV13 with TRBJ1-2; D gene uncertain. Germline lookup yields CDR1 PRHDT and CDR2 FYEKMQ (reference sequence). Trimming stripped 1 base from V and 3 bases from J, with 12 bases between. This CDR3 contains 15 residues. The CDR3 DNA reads TGTGCCAGCAGCTTAGCGGGCTACGGATACTATGGCTACACCTTC. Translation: CASSLAGYGYYGYTF.

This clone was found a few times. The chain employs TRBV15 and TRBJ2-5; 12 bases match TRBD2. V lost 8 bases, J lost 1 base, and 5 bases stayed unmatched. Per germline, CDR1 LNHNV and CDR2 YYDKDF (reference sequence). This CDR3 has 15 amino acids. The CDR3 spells CATATSGRLQETQYF. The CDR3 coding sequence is TGTGCCACCGCCACTAGCGGGAGGCTCCAAGAGACCCAGTACTTC.

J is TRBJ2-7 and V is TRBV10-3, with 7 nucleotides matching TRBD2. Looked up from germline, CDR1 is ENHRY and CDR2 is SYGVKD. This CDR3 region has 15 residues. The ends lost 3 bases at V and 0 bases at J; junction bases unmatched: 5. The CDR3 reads CAISETSADSYEQYF. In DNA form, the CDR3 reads TGTGCCATCAGTGAAACTAGCGCAGACTCCTACGAGCAGTACTTC.

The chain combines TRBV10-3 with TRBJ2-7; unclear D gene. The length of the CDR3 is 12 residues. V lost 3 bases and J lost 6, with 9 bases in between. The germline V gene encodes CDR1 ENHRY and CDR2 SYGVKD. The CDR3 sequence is CAISDRAVEQYF. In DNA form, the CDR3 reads TGTGCCATCAGTGATCGGGCGGTCGAGCAGTACTTC.

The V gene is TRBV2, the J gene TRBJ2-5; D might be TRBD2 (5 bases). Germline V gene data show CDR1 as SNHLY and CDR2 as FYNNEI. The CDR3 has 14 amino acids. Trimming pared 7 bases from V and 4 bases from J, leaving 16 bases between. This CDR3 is CASKREKVRETQYF. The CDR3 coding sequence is TGTGCCAGCAAGAGGGAAAAGGTTCGAGAGACCCAGTACTTC.

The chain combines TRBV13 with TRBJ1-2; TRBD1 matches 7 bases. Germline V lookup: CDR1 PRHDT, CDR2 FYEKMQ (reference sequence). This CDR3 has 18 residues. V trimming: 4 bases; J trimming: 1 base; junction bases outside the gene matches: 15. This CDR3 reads CASSSQRWDSLFNYGYTF. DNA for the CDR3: TGTGCCAGCAGCTCCCAGCGGTGGGACAGCCTATTTAACTATGGCTACACCTTC.

The CDR3 bases are TGCGCCAGCAGTGAGTCGATCTCATCCGGGACTTTTCAGTACTTC. Translated, it gives CASSESISSGTFQYF. This rearrangement joins TRBV10-2 to TRBJ2-4; D is perhaps TRBD2 (6 bases). Germline CDR1 and CDR2: WSHSY and SAAADI. The length of the CDR3 is 15 residues. The V end lost 0 bases, the J end lost 11 bases, and 17 bases lay between the germline ends.

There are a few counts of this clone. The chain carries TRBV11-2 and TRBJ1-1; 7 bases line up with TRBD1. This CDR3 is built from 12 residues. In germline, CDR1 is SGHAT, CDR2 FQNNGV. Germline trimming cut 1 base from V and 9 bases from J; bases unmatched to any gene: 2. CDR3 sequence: CASSLVRGKAFF. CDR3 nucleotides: TGTGCCAGCAGCTTAGTCAGGGGGAAAGCTTTCTTT.

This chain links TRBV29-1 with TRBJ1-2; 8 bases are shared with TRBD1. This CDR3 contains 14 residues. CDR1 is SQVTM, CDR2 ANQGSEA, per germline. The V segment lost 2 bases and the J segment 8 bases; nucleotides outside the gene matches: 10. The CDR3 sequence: CSVEFRQGAEGYTF. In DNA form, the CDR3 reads TGCAGCGTTGAATTCCGGCAGGGGGCGGAGGGCTACACCTTC. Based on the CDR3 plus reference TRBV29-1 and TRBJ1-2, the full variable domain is SAVISQKPSRDICQRGTSLTIQCQVDSQVTMMFWYRQQPGQSLTLIATANQGSEATYESGFVIDKFPISRPNLTFSTLTVSNMSPEDSSIYLCSVEFRQGAEGYTFGSGTRLTVV.

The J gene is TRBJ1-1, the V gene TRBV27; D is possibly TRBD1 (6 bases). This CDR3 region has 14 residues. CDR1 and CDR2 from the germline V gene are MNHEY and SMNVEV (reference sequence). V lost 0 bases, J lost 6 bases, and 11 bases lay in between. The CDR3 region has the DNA TGTGCCAGCAGTTTATCTCGGGGGGGGCCTGAAGCTTTCTTT. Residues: CASSLSRGGPEAFF.

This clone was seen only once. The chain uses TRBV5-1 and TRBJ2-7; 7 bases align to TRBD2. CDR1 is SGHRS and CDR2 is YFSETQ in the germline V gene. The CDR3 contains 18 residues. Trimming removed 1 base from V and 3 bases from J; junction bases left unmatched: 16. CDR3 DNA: TGCGCCAGCAGCTTGCCCCCCCAGGAGCGGGGATTCCTCTACGAGCAGTACTTC. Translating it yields CASSLPPQERGFLYEQYF.

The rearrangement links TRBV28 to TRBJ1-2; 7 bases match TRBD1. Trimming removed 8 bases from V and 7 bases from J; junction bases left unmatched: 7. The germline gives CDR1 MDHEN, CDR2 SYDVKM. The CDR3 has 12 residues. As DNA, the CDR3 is TGTGCCAGCCGCCAGGGGGTAACTGGCTACACCTTC. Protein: CASRQGVTGYTF.

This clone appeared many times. CDR3: CASSLGGFVTNEKLFF. DNA of the CDR3: TGTGCCAGCAGTCTTGGAGGTTTCGTTACCAATGAAAAACTGTTTTTT. The chain links TRBV7-8 to TRBJ1-4; D uncertain. V was shortened by 6 bases and J by 5 bases, with 19 bases between the two germline ends. The CDR3 length is 16 residues. Germline assignment: CDR1 SGHVS and CDR2 FQNEAQ.

Here the CDR3 reads CASSRSSSNNEQFF. CDR3 bases: TGTGCCAGCAGCCGTTCCTCATCGAACAATGAGCAGTTCTTC. The chain combines TRBV6-6 with TRBJ2-1; D unclear. Germline assignment: CDR1 MNHNY and CDR2 SVGAGI (reference sequence). The CDR3 length is 14 residues. V lost 6 bases and J lost 5, with 14 bases in between.

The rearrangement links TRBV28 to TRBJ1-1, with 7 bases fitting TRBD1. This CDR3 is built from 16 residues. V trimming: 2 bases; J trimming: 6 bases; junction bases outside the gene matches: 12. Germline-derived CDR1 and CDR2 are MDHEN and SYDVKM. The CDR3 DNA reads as TGTGCCAGCAGTTTAAGGTTTGGGAACAGGGGCCCTGAAGCTTTCTTT. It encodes CASSLRFGNRGPEAFF.

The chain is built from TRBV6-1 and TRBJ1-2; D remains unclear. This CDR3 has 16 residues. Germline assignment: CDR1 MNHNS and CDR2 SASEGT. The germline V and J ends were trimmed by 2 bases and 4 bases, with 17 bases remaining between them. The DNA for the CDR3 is TGTGCCAGCAGTGAAATCGTTTTCGGGCGGCGCTATGGCTACACCTTC. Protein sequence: CASSEIVFGRRYGYTF.

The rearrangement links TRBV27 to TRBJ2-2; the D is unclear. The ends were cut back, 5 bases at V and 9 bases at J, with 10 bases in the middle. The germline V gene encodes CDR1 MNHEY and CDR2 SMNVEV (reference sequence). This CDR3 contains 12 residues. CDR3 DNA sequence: TGTGCCAGCAGTATAAACAGAAGGGAGCTGTTTTTT. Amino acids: CASSINRRELFF.